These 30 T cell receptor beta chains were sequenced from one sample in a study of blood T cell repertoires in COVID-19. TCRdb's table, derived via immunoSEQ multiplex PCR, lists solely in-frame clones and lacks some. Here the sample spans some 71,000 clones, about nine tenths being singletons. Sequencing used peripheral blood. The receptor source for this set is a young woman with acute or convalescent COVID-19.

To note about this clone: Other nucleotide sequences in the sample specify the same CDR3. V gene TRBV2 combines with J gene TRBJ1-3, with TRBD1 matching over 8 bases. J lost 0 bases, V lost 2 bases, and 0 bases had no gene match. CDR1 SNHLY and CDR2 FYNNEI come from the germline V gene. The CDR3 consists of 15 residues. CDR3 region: CASSETGGSGNTIYF. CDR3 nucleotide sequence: TGTGCCAGCAGTGAAACAGGGGGCTCTGGAAACACCATATATTTT.

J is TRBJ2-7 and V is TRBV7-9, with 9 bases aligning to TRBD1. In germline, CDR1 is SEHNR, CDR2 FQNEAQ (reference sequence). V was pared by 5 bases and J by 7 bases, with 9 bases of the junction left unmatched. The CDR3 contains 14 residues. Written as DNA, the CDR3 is TGTGCCAGCAGCCTACAGGGGGCGTCAGGGGAGCAGTACTTC. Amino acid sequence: CASSLQGASGEQYF.

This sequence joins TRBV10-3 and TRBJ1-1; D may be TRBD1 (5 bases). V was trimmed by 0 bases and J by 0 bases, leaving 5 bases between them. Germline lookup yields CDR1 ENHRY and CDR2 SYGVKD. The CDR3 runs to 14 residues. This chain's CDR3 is CAISESGLNTEAFF. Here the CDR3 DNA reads TGTGCCATCAGTGAGTCGGGGCTGAACACTGAAGCTTTCTTT.

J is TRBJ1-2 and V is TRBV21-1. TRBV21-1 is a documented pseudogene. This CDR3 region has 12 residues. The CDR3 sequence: CASSNGVYGYTF. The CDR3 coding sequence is TGTGCCAGCAGCAATGGAGTCTATGGCTACACCTTC.

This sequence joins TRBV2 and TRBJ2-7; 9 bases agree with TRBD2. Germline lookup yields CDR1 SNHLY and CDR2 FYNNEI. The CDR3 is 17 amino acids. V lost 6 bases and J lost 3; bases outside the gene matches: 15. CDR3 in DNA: TGTGCCAGCAGGGACTACAGGAGCGGGGGGCGATTCTACGAGCAGTACTTC. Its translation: CASRDYRSGGRFYEQYF.

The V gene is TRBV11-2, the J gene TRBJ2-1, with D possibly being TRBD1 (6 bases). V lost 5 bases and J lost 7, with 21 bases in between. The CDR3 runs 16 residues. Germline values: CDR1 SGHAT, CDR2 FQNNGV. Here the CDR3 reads CASSGDTGFLWNEQFF. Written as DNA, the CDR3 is TGTGCCAGCAGCGGAGATACAGGGTTCCTCTGGAATGAGCAGTTCTTC.

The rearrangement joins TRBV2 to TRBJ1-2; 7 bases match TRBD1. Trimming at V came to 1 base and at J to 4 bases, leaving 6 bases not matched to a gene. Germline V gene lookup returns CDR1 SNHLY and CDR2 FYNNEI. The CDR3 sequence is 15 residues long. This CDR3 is CASSEVPGQFYGYTF. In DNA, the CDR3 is TGTGCCAGCAGTGAAGTCCCGGGACAGTTCTATGGCTACACCTTC.

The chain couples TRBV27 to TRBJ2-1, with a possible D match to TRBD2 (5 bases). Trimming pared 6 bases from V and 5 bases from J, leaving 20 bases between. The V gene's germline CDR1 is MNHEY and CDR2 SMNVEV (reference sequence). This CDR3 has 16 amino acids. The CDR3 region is CASSNRGLLIDNEQFF. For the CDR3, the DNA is TGTGCCAGCAGCAACCGGGGTCTACTAATCGACAATGAGCAGTTCTTC.

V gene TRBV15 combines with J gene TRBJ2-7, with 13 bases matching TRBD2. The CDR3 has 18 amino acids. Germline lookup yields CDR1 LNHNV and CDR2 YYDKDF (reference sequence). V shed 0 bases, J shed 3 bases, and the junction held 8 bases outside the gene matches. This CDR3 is CATSRDRGLAGVGYEQYF. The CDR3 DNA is TGTGCCACCAGCAGAGATCGTGGACTAGCGGGGGTCGGCTACGAGCAGTACTTC.

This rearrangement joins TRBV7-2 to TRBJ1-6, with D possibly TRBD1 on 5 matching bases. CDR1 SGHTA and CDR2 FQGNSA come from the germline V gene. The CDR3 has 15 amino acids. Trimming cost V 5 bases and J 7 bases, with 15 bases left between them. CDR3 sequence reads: CASSPRSGVNSPLHF. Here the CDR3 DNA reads TGTGCCAGCAGCCCGCGGTCGGGGGTAAATTCACCCCTCCACTTT.

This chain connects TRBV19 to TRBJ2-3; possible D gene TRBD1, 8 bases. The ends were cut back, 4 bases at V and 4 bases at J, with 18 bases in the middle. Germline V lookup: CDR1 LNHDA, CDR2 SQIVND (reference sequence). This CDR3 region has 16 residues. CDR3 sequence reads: CASSTRTGRGADTQYF. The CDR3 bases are TGTGCCAGTAGTACTCGGACAGGGAGGGGCGCAGATACGCAGTATTTT.

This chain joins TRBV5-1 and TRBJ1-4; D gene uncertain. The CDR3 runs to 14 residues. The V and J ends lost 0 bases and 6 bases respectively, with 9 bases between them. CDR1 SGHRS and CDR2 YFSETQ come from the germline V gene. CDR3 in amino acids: CASSLDGVDEKLFF. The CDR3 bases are TGCGCCAGCAGCTTGGACGGGGTTGATGAAAAACTGTTTTTT.

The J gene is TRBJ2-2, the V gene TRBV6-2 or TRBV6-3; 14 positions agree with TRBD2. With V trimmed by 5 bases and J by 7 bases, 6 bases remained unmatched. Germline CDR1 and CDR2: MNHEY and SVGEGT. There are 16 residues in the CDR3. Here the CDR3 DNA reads TGTGCCAGCAGTCAGACTAGCGGGAGGGCCGTCGGGGAGCTGTTTTTT. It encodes CASSQTSGRAVGELFF.

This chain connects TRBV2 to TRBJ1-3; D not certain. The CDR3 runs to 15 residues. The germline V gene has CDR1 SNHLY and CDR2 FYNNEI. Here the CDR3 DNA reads TGTGCGGTCGAGGCAGAGGATGGCTCTGGAAACACCATATATTTT. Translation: CAVEAEDGSGNTIYF. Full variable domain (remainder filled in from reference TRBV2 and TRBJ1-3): EPEVTQTPSHQVTQMGQEVILRCVPISNHLYFYWYRQILGQKVEFLVSFYNNEISEKSEIFDDQFSVERPDGSNFTLKIRSTKLEDSAMYFCAVEAEDGSGNTIYFGEGSWLTVV.

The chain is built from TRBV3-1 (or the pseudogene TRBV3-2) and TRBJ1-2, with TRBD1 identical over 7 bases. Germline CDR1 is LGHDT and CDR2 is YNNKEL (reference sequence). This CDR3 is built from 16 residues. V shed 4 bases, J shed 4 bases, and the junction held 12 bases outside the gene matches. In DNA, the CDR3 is TGTGCCAGCAGCCGAACCCAGGGGGTCTCCTCCTATGGCTACACCTTC. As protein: CASSRTQGVSSYGYTF.

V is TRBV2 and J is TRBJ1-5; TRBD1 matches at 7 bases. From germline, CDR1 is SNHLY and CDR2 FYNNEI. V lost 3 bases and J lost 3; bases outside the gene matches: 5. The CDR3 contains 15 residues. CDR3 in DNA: TGTGCCAGCAGTGAGGAGGGACAGTTCAATCAGCCCCAGCATTTT. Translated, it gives CASSEEGQFNQPQHF.

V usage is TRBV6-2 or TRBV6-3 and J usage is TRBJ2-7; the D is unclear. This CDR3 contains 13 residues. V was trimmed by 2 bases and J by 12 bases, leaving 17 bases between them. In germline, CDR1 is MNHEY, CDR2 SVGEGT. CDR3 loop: CASSYPRLLQPYF. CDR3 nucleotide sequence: TGTGCCAGCAGTTACCCACGACTCCTCCAGCCGTACTTC.

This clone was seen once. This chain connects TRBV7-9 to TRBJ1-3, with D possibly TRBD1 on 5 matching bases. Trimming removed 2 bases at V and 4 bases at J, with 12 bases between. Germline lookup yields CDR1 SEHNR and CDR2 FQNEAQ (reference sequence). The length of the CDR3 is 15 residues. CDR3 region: CASSLSGTQGNTIYF. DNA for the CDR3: TGTGCCAGCAGCTTAAGTGGGACTCAAGGAAACACCATATATTTT.

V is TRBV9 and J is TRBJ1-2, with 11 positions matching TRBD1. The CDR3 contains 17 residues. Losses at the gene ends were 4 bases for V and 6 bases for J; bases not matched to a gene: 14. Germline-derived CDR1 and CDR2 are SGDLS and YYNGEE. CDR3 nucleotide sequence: TGTGCCAGCAGCATAAGGACAGGGGGCGGTCGTATAGATGGCTACACCTTC. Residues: CASSIRTGGGRIDGYTF.

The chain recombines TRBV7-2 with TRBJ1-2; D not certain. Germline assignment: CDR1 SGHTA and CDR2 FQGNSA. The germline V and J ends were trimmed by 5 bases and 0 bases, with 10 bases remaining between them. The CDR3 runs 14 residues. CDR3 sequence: CASSPGIANYGYTF. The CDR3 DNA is TGTGCCAGCAGCCCGGGTATAGCTAACTATGGCTACACCTTC.

DNA for the CDR3: TGCGCCAGCAGTGTTAGTCAGGGGGAATGGGAGCAGTACTTC. It is translated as CASSVSQGEWEQYF. V gene TRBV10-2 combines with J gene TRBJ2-7, with 7 nucleotides matching TRBD1. The CDR3 is 14 amino acids. Trimming at V came to 4 bases and at J to 7 bases, leaving 10 bases not matched to a gene. Germline CDR1 WSHSY, CDR2 SAAADI.

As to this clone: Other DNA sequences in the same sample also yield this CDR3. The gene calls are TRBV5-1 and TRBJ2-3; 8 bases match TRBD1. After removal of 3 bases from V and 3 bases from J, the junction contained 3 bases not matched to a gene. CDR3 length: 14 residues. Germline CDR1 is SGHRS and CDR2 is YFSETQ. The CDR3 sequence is CASSSGQGTDTQYF. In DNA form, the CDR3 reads TGCGCCAGCAGCTCCGGACAGGGAACAGATACGCAGTATTTT.

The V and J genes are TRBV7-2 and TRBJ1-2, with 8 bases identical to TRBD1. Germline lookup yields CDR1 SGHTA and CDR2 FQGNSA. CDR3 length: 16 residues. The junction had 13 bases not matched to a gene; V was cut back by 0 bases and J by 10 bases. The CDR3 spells CASSLAQNRGQETYTF. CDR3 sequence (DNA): TGTGCCAGCAGCTTAGCCCAAAACCGGGGACAGGAGACCTACACCTTC. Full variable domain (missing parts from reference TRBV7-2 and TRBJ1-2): GAGVSQSPSNKVTEKGKDVELRCDPISGHTALYWYRQSLGQGLEFLIYFQGNSAPDKSGLPSDRFSAERTGGSVSTLTIQRTQQEDSAVYLCASSLAQNRGQETYTFGSGTRLTVV.

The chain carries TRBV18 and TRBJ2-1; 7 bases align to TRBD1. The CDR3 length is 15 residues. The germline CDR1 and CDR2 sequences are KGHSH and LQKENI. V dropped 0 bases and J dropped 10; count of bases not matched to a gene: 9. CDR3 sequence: CASSPPVNRGYEQFF. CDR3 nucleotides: TGTGCCAGCTCACCACCGGTAAACAGGGGTTACGAGCAGTTCTTC.

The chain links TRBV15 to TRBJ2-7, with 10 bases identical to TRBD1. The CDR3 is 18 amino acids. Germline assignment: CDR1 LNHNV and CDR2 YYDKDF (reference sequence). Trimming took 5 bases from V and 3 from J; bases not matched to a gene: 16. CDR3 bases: TGTGCCACCAGCCGAACTTCGGGCACCGGGACAGGGGTCTACGAGCAGTACTTC. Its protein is CATSRTSGTGTGVYEQYF.

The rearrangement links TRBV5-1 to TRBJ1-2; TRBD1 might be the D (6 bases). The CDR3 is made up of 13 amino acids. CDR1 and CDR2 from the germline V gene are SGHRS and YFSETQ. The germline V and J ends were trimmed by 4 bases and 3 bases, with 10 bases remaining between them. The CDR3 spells CASSPTGDYGYTF. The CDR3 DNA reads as TGCGCCAGCAGCCCGACAGGAGACTATGGCTACACCTTC.

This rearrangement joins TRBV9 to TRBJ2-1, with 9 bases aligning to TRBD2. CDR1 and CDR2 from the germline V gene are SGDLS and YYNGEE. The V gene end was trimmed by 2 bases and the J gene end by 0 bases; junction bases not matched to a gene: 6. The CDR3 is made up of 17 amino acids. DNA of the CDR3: TGTGCCAGCAGCGTGCGCGGACTAGCGTTCTCCTACAATGAGCAGTTCTTC. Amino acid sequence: CASSVRGLAFSYNEQFF.

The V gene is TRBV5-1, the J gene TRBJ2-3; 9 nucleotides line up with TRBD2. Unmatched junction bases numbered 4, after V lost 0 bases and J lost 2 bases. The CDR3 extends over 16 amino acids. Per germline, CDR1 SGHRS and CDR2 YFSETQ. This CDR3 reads CASSLAGGGDTDTQYF. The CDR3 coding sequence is TGCGCCAGCAGCTTGGCTGGCGGGGGGGACACAGATACGCAGTATTTT. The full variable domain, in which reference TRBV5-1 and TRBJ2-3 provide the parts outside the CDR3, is KAGVTQTPRYLIKTRGQQVTLSCSPISGHRSVSWYQQTPGQGLQFLFEYFSETQRNKGNFPGRFSGRQFSNSRSEMNVSTLELGDSALYLCASSLAGGGDTDTQYFGPGTRLTVL.

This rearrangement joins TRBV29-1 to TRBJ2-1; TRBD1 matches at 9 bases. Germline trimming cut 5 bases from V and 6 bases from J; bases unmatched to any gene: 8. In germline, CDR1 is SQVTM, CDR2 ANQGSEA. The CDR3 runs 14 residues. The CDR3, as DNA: TGCAGCGTTACCGGGACAGGGTTGGTCAATGAGCAGTTCTTC. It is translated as CSVTGTGLVNEQFF.

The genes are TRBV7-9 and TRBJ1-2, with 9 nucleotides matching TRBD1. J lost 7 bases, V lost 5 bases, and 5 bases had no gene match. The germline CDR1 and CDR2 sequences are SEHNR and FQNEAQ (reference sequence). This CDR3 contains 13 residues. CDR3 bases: TGTGCCAGCAGCCCAACAGGGGGCCTTGGCTACACCTTC. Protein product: CASSPTGGLGYTF.